Below are 31 T cell receptor beta chains sequenced from a single sample in a study of T cells generated in artificial thymic organoids. The antigens for these receptors are not known. The organoids combined MS5 murine stromal cells carrying human DLL1 with human hematopoietic stem and progenitor cells. FACS-sorted CD34+CD3- hematopoietic stem and progenitor cells, with residual T cells removed, seeded the organoids. Reverse primers in the TRAC or TRBC constant regions drove separate semi-nested PCRs for TCRalpha and TCRbeta. TCRdb recomputed calls from the 5' RACE reads with MiXCR, one row per CDR3 protein. Of approximately 7,700 distinct CDR3 sequences in the sample, 20% to 30% were seen once. The sequencing input was naive CD8+ T cells grown in artificial thymic organoids from cord blood stem and progenitor cells. Subset given: CD3+TCRalphabeta+CD8SP T cells; for blood, CD45RO-CCR7+ naive CD8+ T cells. The receptor set was obtained from a human donor who gave cord blood stem cells for thymic organoid culture, a cardiac surgery patient who gave postnatal thymus, or a blood donor (not recorded which).

Points on this clonotype: This may arise from a read error, as a much more abundant clone is one base away. The chain has TRBV6-1 and TRBJ1-1; D might be TRBD1 (5 bases). V shed 2 bases and J shed 3 bases, with 13 bases lying between them. From germline, CDR1 is MNHNS and CDR2 SASEGT. The CDR3 has 15 residues. The CDR3 is CASSEIGAGDTEAFF. DNA of the CDR3: TGTGCCAGCAGTGAAATTGGTGCGGGGGACACTGAAGCTTTCTTT.

J is TRBJ2-3 and V is TRBV7-2; D gene unclear. The CDR3 consists of 17 residues. Germline loops: CDR1 SGHTA, CDR2 FQGNSA. Trimming cost V 10 bases and J 1 base, with 24 bases left between them. For the CDR3, the DNA is TGTGCCACCCCCACACCTAGTCGAGCTGCTGGCACAGATACGCAGTATTTT. Its protein is CATPTPSRAAGTDTQYF.

The rearrangement links TRBV28 to TRBJ2-5; D might be TRBD1 (7 bases). V was shortened by 7 bases and J by 4 bases, with 10 bases between the two germline ends. CDR3 length: 12 amino acids. The V gene's germline CDR1 is MDHEN and CDR2 SYDVKM. The CDR3 region is CASTQGGETQYF. CDR3 coding DNA: TGTGCCAGCACCCAGGGGGGAGAGACCCAGTACTTC.

V is TRBV12-3 or TRBV12-4 and J is TRBJ2-2; a weak D match, TRBD1 (5 bases). V was shortened by 4 bases and J by 5 bases, with 8 bases between the two germline ends. The CDR3 is made up of 13 amino acids. CDR3 residues: CASSSRVTGELFF. In DNA, the CDR3 is TGTGCCAGCAGTTCCAGGGTTACCGGGGAGCTGTTTTTT.

This chain connects TRBV7-2 to TRBJ2-7; D not resolved. This CDR3 is 14 amino acids long. The ends were cut back, 2 bases at V and 0 bases at J, with 8 bases in the middle. Germline values: CDR1 SGHTA, CDR2 FQGNSA. This chain's CDR3 is CASSLWENSYEQYF. Written as DNA, the CDR3 is TGTGCCAGCAGCTTATGGGAAAACTCCTACGAGCAGTACTTC.

Turning to this clonotype: A much larger clone differs by one base, so this may be a read error. V and J are TRBV4-1 and TRBJ1-6; D unresolved. Trimming stripped 3 bases from V and 9 bases from J, with 12 bases between. Looked up from germline, CDR1 is MGHRA and CDR2 is YSYEKL. The CDR3 contains 14 residues. The CDR3 DNA reads TGCGCCAGCAGCCAGGAGCGGGTCACTTCACCCCTCCACTTT. Encoded protein: CASSQERVTSPLHF.

The V and J genes are TRBV4-2 and TRBJ2-5; D remains ambiguous. Germline loops: CDR1 LGHNA, CDR2 YNFKEQ. V lost 0 bases, J lost 3 bases, and 14 bases lay in between. There are 16 residues in the CDR3. The CDR3 bases are TGTGCCAGCAGCCAAGATTGGTTCTATGGGGAAGAGACCCAGTACTTC. It translates to CASSQDWFYGEETQYF.

This clonotype is medium-sized within its sample. This chain connects TRBV5-5 to TRBJ2-3; TRBD1 agrees at 7 bases. The germline CDR1 and CDR2 sequences are SGHKS and YYEKEE (reference sequence). Germline trimming cut 4 bases from V and 2 bases from J; bases unmatched to any gene: 10. CDR3 length equals 16 residues. The CDR3, as DNA: TGTGCCAGCAGCCATTGGGCGGACAGGTTCACAGATACGCAGTATTTT. It specifies CASSHWADRFTDTQYF.

CDR3 amino acids: CASSPPGRLSNQPQHF. In DNA, the CDR3 is TGTGCCAGTAGTCCCCCAGGGCGTCTAAGCAATCAGCCCCAGCATTTT. The chain combines TRBV19 with TRBJ1-5; a possible D gene is TRBD1 (5 bases). The CDR3 has 16 residues. Germline lookup yields CDR1 LNHDA and CDR2 SQIVND (reference sequence). Trimming removed 5 bases at V and 1 base at J, with 15 bases between. Based on the CDR3 plus reference TRBV19 and TRBJ1-5, the full variable domain is DGGITQSPKYLFRKEGQNVTLSCEQNLNHDAMYWYRQDPGQGLRLIYYSQIVNDFQKGDIAEGYSVSREKKESFPLTVTSAQKNPTAFYLCASSPPGRLSNQPQHFGDGTRLSIL.

About this clonotype itself: The junction departs from the called germline gene at one end, perhaps through a read error. CDR3 sequence: CANSETCLNQPQHF. As DNA, the CDR3 is TGTGCCAACAGTGAGACGTGCCTTAATCAGCCCCAGCATTTT. The chain joins TRBV6-1 to TRBJ1-5; D unclear. Germline assignment: CDR1 MNHNS and CDR2 SASEGT. There are 14 residues in the CDR3.

The rearrangement uses TRBV4-1 and TRBJ2-3; 8 nucleotides match TRBD2. The V gene end was trimmed by 4 bases and the J gene end by 1 base; junction bases not matched to a gene: 4. The CDR3 sequence is 15 residues long. From germline, CDR1 is MGHRA and CDR2 YSYEKL. CDR3 sequence (DNA): TGCGCCAGCAGCCGGGCGGGGGGCTGCACAGATACGCAGTATTTT. Translation: CASSRAGGCTDTQYF.

This clonotype has only one observation. The chain links TRBV4-3 to TRBJ2-1; the match to TRBD2 covers 9 bases. The germline gives CDR1 LGHNA, CDR2 YSLEER. Losses at the gene ends were 0 bases for V and 5 bases for J; bases not matched to a gene: 8. The CDR3 is 17 residues long. The CDR3 protein is CASSQEMRGGVDNEQFF. The CDR3 DNA sequence: TGCGCCAGCAGCCAAGAAATGCGGGGGGGCGTCGACAATGAGCAGTTCTTC.

J is TRBJ2-5 and V is TRBV10-3; TRBD1 matches at 7 bases. V lost 4 bases, J lost 3 bases, and 5 bases stayed unmatched. CDR3 length equals 14 residues. In germline, CDR1 is ENHRY, CDR2 SYGVKD. Here the CDR3 DNA reads TGTGCCATCAGTGCTACCACAGGGGAAGAGACCCAGTACTTC. This codes for CAISATTGEETQYF.

This clonotype is medium-sized in the sample. V and J are TRBV10-3 and TRBJ2-5, with 8 nucleotides matching TRBD2. J gave up 1 base and V 6 bases, and 7 bases lay outside the gene matches. Germline CDR1 and CDR2: ENHRY and SYGVKD. The CDR3 is 15 residues long. The CDR3 DNA sequence: TGTGCCATCAGGGCCGGGACTAGGAGCCAAGAGACCCAGTACTTC. The encoded protein is CAIRAGTRSQETQYF.

This clonotype is medium-sized (0.01 to 0.1%). This chain links TRBV18 with TRBJ1-6; tentative D call: TRBD1 (5 bases). Germline V gene sequence: CDR1 KGHSH, CDR2 LQKENI. The V end was cut by 3 bases, the J end by 8 bases, with 14 bases between. There are 15 residues in the CDR3. The CDR3 DNA follows: TGTGCCAGCTCACCTAGAACCGGGGCCCATTCACCCCTCCACTTT. Protein product: CASSPRTGAHSPLHF.

The V call is TRBV24-1, the J call TRBJ2-5, with 12 bases that match TRBD2. Germline V CDR1 and CDR2: KGHDR, SFDVKD. CDR3 length: 17 amino acids. Trimming cost V 4 bases and J 5 bases; bases outside gene matches: 10. This CDR3 reads CATSDEPSGRATETQYF. The CDR3 DNA reads as TGTGCCACCAGTGACGAACCTAGCGGGAGGGCCACGGAGACCCAGTACTTC.

On this clonotype: A read error may be the cause here, since a much bigger clone is one base away. The V call is TRBV24-1, the J call TRBJ2-3, with 13 bases lining up with TRBD2. Germline V CDR1 and CDR2: KGHDR, SFDVKD. CDR3 size: 16 residues. J gave up 4 bases and V 5 bases, and 5 bases lay outside the gene matches. The CDR3 is CATSGPTSGGADTQYF. CDR3 DNA sequence: TGTGCCACCAGTGGCCCTACTAGCGGGGGGGCAGATACGCAGTATTTT.

By sample share, this clonotype is medium-sized. The V and J genes are TRBV5-1 and TRBJ2-2; D might be TRBD2 (5 bases). The germline V gene encodes CDR1 SGHRS and CDR2 YFSETQ. V was clipped by 3 bases and J by 8 bases, with 11 bases between them. The CDR3 spans 13 residues. In nucleotides, the CDR3 is TGCGCCAGCAGCTCCCTCAGAGGGGGGGAGCTGTTTTTT. Its translation: CASSSLRGGELFF. Together with reference TRBV5-1 and TRBJ2-2, the CDR3 gives the full variable domain: KAGVTQTPRYLIKTRGQQVTLSCSPISGHRSVSWYQQTPGQGLQFLFEYFSETQRNKGNFPGRFSGRQFSNSRSEMNVSTLELGDSALYLCASSSLRGGELFFGEGSRLTVL.

For this clonotype: Here the CDR3 omits its conserved ending phenylalanine or tryptophan, so a read error is the likely source. The chain uses TRBV6-5 and TRBJ2-7, with 9 nucleotides matching TRBD1. Germline lookup yields CDR1 MNHEY and CDR2 SVGAGI. The CDR3 spans 14 residues. The J segment lost 9 bases and the V segment lost 4 bases, leaving 10 bases of the junction unmatched. The CDR3 DNA follows: TGTGCCAGCAGTTTGACAGGGGGTCGCGGGGGGCAGTACTCC. This codes for CASSLTGGRGGQYS.

The chain carries TRBV4-3 and TRBJ1-6, with D possibly being TRBD1 (6 bases). The CDR3 sequence is 16 residues long. The V end lost 0 bases, the J end lost 7 bases, and 13 bases lay between the germline ends. The V gene's germline CDR1 is LGHNA and CDR2 YSLEER. CDR3 loop: CASSQDRNRENSPLHF. The CDR3 DNA sequence: TGCGCCAGCAGCCAAGATAGGAACAGGGAAAATTCACCCCTCCACTTT.

This clonotype is classed as medium-sized (0.01 to 0.1%). The chain recombines TRBV29-1 with TRBJ1-2; 7 bases fit TRBD1. The CDR3 is 13 residues long. The germline V gene encodes CDR1 SQVTM and CDR2 ANQGSEA. With 4 bases clipped from V and 4 bases from J, the junction kept 6 bases outside the gene matches. CDR3: CSVAGRGFYGYTF. The CDR3 DNA reads as TGCAGCGTTGCGGGCAGGGGGTTCTATGGCTACACCTTC.

By frequency in the sample, this clonotype is medium-sized. This chain joins TRBV5-1 and TRBJ1-1; D unresolved. The CDR3 extends over 14 amino acids. Deletions cut 3 bases from V and 4 bases from J, with 13 bases between. The germline V gene has CDR1 SGHRS and CDR2 YFSETQ. The CDR3 is CASSSGGLGTEAFF. CDR3 bases: TGCGCCAGCAGCTCAGGTGGGCTGGGCACTGAAGCTTTCTTT.

Sample share makes this clonotype medium-sized. This sequence joins TRBV7-8 and TRBJ2-7; 7 bases map to TRBD1. The CDR3 contains 18 residues. Germline V gives CDR1 SGHVS, CDR2 FQNEAQ. The V and J ends lost 1 base and 0 bases, in that order; junction bases with no gene match: 12. The CDR3 region is CASSLGPPLQGFSYEQYF. CDR3 in DNA: TGTGCCAGCAGCTTAGGCCCCCCCCTACAGGGGTTCTCCTACGAGCAGTACTTC.

The gene calls are TRBV10-3 and TRBJ2-4; TRBD1 aligns across 10 bases. CDR3 length equals 20 residues. Germline V gene lookup returns CDR1 ENHRY and CDR2 SYGVKD. The V gene end was trimmed by 11 bases and the J gene end by 1 base; junction bases not matched to a gene: 23. CDR3 sequence (DNA): TGTGCCTTCTGGACAGCTGTAACATTGTGGGGACAGGGGGCCAAAAACATTCAGTACTTC. Protein sequence: CAFWTAVTLWGQGAKNIQYF.

By its share, this clonotype is medium-sized. This chain uses TRBV18 with TRBJ2-5; TRBD1 matches 10 bases. The CDR3 totals 16 residues. From germline, CDR1 is KGHSH and CDR2 LQKENI. J gave up 3 bases and V 0 bases, and 4 bases lay outside the gene matches. For the CDR3, the DNA is TGTGCCAGCTCACCACCGGGACAGGGGTACGAAGAGACCCAGTACTTC. This translates into CASSPPGQGYEETQYF.

V is TRBV18 and J is TRBJ2-7; D unclear. CDR1 is KGHSH and CDR2 is LQKENI in the germline V gene. This CDR3 has 13 residues. Trimming cost V 1 base and J 5 bases, with 9 bases left between them. The CDR3 DNA follows: TGTGCCAGCTCACCACAGAGATTTGACGAGCAGTACTTC. Its translation: CASSPQRFDEQYF.

The chain is built from TRBV5-1 and TRBJ2-2, with D tentatively TRBD1 (6 bases). Germline V gene sequence: CDR1 SGHRS, CDR2 YFSETQ. V was clipped by 4 bases and J by 2 bases, with 12 bases between them. The length of the CDR3 is 15 residues. The CDR3 nucleotides read TGCGCCAGCAGCCTGGACAGATCCAACACCGGGGAGCTGTTTTTT. As protein: CASSLDRSNTGELFF.

This chain uses TRBV5-4 with TRBJ2-1; no reliable D call. The CDR3 length is 15 residues. Trimming pared 1 base from V and 3 bases from J, leaving 11 bases between. CDR1 is SGHNT and CDR2 is YYREEE in the germline V gene (reference sequence). This CDR3 reads CASSLWIGYYNEQFF. The CDR3 nucleotides read TGTGCCAGCAGCTTGTGGATAGGGTACTACAATGAGCAGTTCTTC. Full variable domain (outside the CDR3, taken from reference TRBV5-4 and TRBJ2-1): ETGVTQSPTHLIKTRGQQVTLRCSSQSGHNTVSWYQQALGQGPQFIFQYYREEENGRGNFPPRFSGLQFPNYSSELNVNALELDDSALYLCASSLWIGYYNEQFFGPGTRLTVL.

Remarks on this clonotype: Since the CDR3 does not end with the conserved phenylalanine or tryptophan, this likely comes from a read error. No DNA is shown, since the ends of the CDR3 on it are uncertain; the CDR3 is the one TCRdb lists. This chain connects TRBV5-5 to TRBJ2-7; the D call in the table, TRBD1, was not verified against the DNA. The CDR3 contains 14 residues when both ends are counted. The germline V gene encodes CDR1 SGHKS and CDR2 YYEKEE (reference sequence). The CDR3: CASSPARSTARRVP.

Concerning this clonotype itself: This may stem from a read error, because a much larger clone lies one nucleotide away. This chain's CDR3 is CPSSFGQHTGELFF. CDR3 nucleotide sequence: TGCCCCAGCAGCTTCGGGCAGCACACCGGGGAGCTGTTTTTT. The J gene is TRBJ2-2, the V gene TRBV5-1; D unresolved. This CDR3 contains 14 residues. Germline V gives CDR1 SGHRS, CDR2 YFSETQ.

The sample holds a few counts of this clonotype. This chain uses TRBV20-1 with TRBJ2-2; D is uncertain. Trimming shortened V by 6 bases and J by 5 bases, and 13 bases separated the two germline ends. This CDR3 contains 13 residues. CDR1 and CDR2 from the germline V gene are DFQATT and SNEGSKA (reference sequence). The CDR3, as DNA: TGCAGTGCCCAGGAAAGGCGGACCGGGGAGCTGTTTTTT. As protein: CSAQERRTGELFF.